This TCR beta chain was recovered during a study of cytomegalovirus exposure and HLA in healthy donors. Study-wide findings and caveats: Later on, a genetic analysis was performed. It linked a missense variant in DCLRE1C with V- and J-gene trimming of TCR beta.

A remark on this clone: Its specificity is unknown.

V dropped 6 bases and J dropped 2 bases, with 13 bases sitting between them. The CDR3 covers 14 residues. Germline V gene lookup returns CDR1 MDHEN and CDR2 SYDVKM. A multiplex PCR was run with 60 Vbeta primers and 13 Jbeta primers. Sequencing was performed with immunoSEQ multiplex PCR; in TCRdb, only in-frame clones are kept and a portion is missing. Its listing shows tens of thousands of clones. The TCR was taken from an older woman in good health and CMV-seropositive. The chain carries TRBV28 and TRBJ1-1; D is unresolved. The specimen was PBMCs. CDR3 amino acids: CASSSMTGNTEAFF. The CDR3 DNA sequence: TGTGCCAGCAGCTCCATGACGGGAAACACTGAAGCTTTCTTT.